The 21 T cell receptor beta chains below come from one sample, sequenced in a study of T cells in Graves' hyperthyroidism and ophthalmopathy. Regions amplified from RNA transcripts were the TCR beta CDR3 regions. RT-PCR in the first round (using the HTBI primer set) targeted the TCR CDR3. MiXCR, run by TCRdb on the multiplex PCR reads, gives a single entry per CDR3 protein. This table holds hundreds of thousands of distinct CDR3 sequences, roughly 17% found once. Specimen: blood. These TCRs come from a woman younger than 45 with Graves' hyperthyroidism.

This chain joins TRBV12-3 or TRBV12-4 and TRBJ1-5; possible D gene TRBD1, 5 bases. Between the trimmed V and J ends, which lost 3 bases and 6 bases, there was a span of 12 bases. There are 14 residues in the CDR3. The CDR3 reads CASSFHGASQPQHF. In nucleotides, the CDR3 is TGTGCCAGCAGTTTTCATGGGGCGAGTCAGCCCCAGCATTTT.

This clonotype has a handful of counts. V usage is TRBV30 and J usage is TRBJ2-3, with 7 nucleotides matching TRBD2. Looked up from germline, CDR1 is GTSNPN and CDR2 is SVGIG (reference sequence). This CDR3 is 15 amino acids long. Germline trimming cut 4 bases from V and 0 bases from J; bases unmatched to any gene: 7. The CDR3 loop reads CAWTVGGSSTDTQYF. The CDR3 DNA sequence: TGTGCCTGGACGGTTGGCGGGAGTAGCACAGATACGCAGTATTTT.

There are many counts of this clonotype. The chain joins TRBV13 to TRBJ2-3; D is uncertain. Germline CDR1 is PRHDT and CDR2 is FYEKMQ (reference sequence). V gave up 5 bases and J gave up 6 bases, with 15 bases separating them. The CDR3 loop spans 14 amino acids. The CDR3 DNA reads TGTGCCAGCAGCCCCGGCCAGGTCGGCGATACGCAGTATTTT. Amino acids: CASSPGQVGDTQYF.

This clonotype was seen repeatedly, ten times or more. V usage is TRBV5-1 and J usage is TRBJ2-7, with 8 bases fitting TRBD2. V shed 0 bases and J 4 bases; nucleotides not matched to a gene: 9. Germline V gene lookup returns CDR1 SGHRS and CDR2 YFSETQ. The CDR3 is 16 residues long. Here the CDR3 reads CASSLDLAGAAYEQYF. The CDR3 DNA reads as TGCGCCAGCAGCTTGGATCTAGCGGGTGCGGCTTACGAGCAGTACTTC.

This clonotype has just a few counts. V is TRBV4-1 and J is TRBJ1-6; 8 nucleotides match TRBD1. This CDR3 contains 17 residues. V lost 0 bases to trimming and J lost 9 bases; unmatched junction nucleotides: 10. Germline lookup yields CDR1 MGHRA and CDR2 YSYEKL. The CDR3 spells CASSQEGSTGGFSPLHF. The CDR3 region has the DNA TGCGCCAGCAGCCAAGAAGGTAGTACAGGGGGTTTTTCACCCCTCCACTTT.

This clonotype was observed at least ten times. This chain links TRBV5-1 with TRBJ2-1, with 7 nucleotides matching TRBD1. The CDR3 has 16 residues. In germline, CDR1 is SGHRS, CDR2 YFSETQ. V shed 0 bases, J shed 0 bases, and the junction held 3 bases outside the gene matches. CDR3 coding DNA: TGCGCCAGCAGCTTGGGGGGACAGAGCTCCTACAATGAGCAGTTCTTC. Its translation: CASSLGGQSSYNEQFF.

This clonotype was observed at least ten times. This sequence joins TRBV12-3 or TRBV12-4 and TRBJ1-2, with unresolved D. V was trimmed by 6 bases and J by 7 bases, leaving 9 bases between them. The CDR3 is made up of 11 amino acids. CDR3 nucleotide sequence: TGTGCCAGCAGCACCGAAGTTGGCTACACCTTC. This gives the protein CASSTEVGYTF.

This clonotype was detected a few times. V is TRBV5-1 and J is TRBJ2-2, with a possible D match to TRBD1 (6 bases). Germline CDR1 is SGHRS and CDR2 is YFSETQ. Trimming took 0 bases from V and 4 from J, leaving 16 bases between them. CDR3 size: 17 residues. The DNA for the CDR3 is TGCGCCAGCAGCTTGGCTCGGACCCAAGGGGGCACCGGGGAGCTGTTTTTT. Protein: CASSLARTQGGTGELFF.

The rearrangement joins TRBV24-1 to TRBJ2-1; 12 nucleotides match TRBD2. V shed 8 bases and J 4 bases; nucleotides not matched to a gene: 11. CDR3 size: 17 residues. Germline V gene lookup returns CDR1 KGHDR and CDR2 SFDVKD. The CDR3 region has the DNA TGTGCCACCATCAGGGCGCTAGCGGGAGGGGAATACAATGAGCAGTTCTTC. Translated, it gives CATIRALAGGEYNEQFF.

This clonotype was detected ten times or more. This rearrangement joins TRBV28 to TRBJ1-1, with TRBD1 matching 7 bases. Germline-derived CDR1 and CDR2 are MDHEN and SYDVKM. CDR3 length: 12 residues. The J segment lost 10 bases and the V segment lost 3 bases, leaving 5 bases of the junction unmatched. The CDR3 loop is CASSFLRGGAFF. The CDR3 region has the DNA TGTGCCAGCAGTTTCCTCAGGGGGGGAGCTTTCTTT.

The chain is built from TRBV9 and TRBJ2-1; no clear D. V shed 3 bases and J shed 5 bases, with 9 bases lying between them. Germline V gene data show CDR1 as SGDLS and CDR2 as YYNGEE. The CDR3 extends over 13 amino acids. CDR3 DNA sequence: TGTGCCAGCAGCGCGCCCCGGGACAATGAGCAGTTCTTC. The encoded protein is CASSAPRDNEQFF.

This clonotype came up many times. The chain has TRBV2 and TRBJ2-5, with 10 bases that match TRBD1. The trim removed 8 bases at V and 4 bases at J, leaving 7 bases unmatched. Germline V CDR1 and CDR2: SNHLY, FYNNEI. The length of the CDR3 is 14 residues. The DNA for the CDR3 is TGTGCCAGCGATCGGACAGGGGGGCTAGAGACCCAGTACTTC. Its protein is CASDRTGGLETQYF.

This clonotype has at least ten counts. The J gene is TRBJ2-2, the V gene TRBV28; D is perhaps TRBD1 (6 bases). The germline V gene encodes CDR1 MDHEN and CDR2 SYDVKM. Trimming cost V 8 bases and J 4 bases, with 20 bases left between them. The CDR3 sequence is 16 residues long. CDR3: CASGFPLGQSTGELFF. CDR3 coding DNA: TGTGCCAGCGGGTTCCCTCTTGGACAGAGCACCGGGGAGCTGTTTTTT.

This clonotype has a handful of counts. The chain combines TRBV29-1 with TRBJ1-2; 7 bases match TRBD1. The CDR3 runs 13 residues. CDR1 SQVTM and CDR2 ANQGSEA come from the germline V gene. V lost 7 bases, J lost 5 bases, and 10 bases stayed unmatched. The CDR3 here is CSGLQGRGYGYTF. The CDR3 DNA follows: TGCAGCGGCCTACAGGGGAGAGGATATGGCTACACCTTC.

This clonotype was observed a handful of times. The chain couples TRBV6-1 to TRBJ2-3; D gene unclear. The CDR3 extends over 13 amino acids. The V and J ends lost 7 bases and 0 bases respectively, with 8 bases between them. Germline CDR1 MNHNS, CDR2 SASEGT. The CDR3 DNA follows: TGTGCCAGCAACCCGAGAAGCACAGATACGCAGTATTTT. It codes for CASNPRSTDTQYF.

This clonotype was seen at least ten times. The rearrangement uses TRBV28 and TRBJ2-2; TRBD1 aligns across 9 bases. The CDR3 has 15 amino acids. The V segment lost 5 bases and the J segment 4 bases; nucleotides outside the gene matches: 5. The V gene's germline CDR1 is MDHEN and CDR2 SYDVKM. CDR3 residues: CASSGQGRVTGELFF. CDR3 in DNA: TGTGCCAGCAGTGGACAGGGGCGGGTCACCGGGGAGCTGTTTTTT.

This clonotype was seen repeatedly, ten times or more. V usage is TRBV6-1 and J usage is TRBJ1-1; 8 bases agree with TRBD1. With 6 bases clipped from V and 2 bases from J, the junction kept 5 bases outside the gene matches. Germline V gene sequence: CDR1 MNHNS, CDR2 SASEGT. This CDR3 region has 14 residues. CDR3 residues: CASRQGAFNTEAFF. The CDR3 region has the DNA TGTGCCAGCAGGCAGGGGGCTTTCAACACTGAAGCTTTCTTT.

This clonotype was observed many times. The rearrangement uses TRBV11-3 and TRBJ2-2, with D unresolved. This CDR3 has 18 amino acids. Germline V gives CDR1 SGHNT, CDR2 YENEEA. The germline V and J ends were trimmed by 5 bases and 4 bases, with 23 bases remaining between them. CDR3 sequence: CASSPVMSADASTGELFF. The CDR3 DNA reads TGTGCCAGCAGCCCCGTAATGTCGGCGGACGCGAGCACCGGGGAGCTGTTTTTT.

The chain couples TRBV12-3 or TRBV12-4 to TRBJ2-6; D is possibly TRBD1 (6 bases). The V end lost 8 bases, the J end lost 4 bases, and 12 bases lay between the germline ends. The CDR3 runs 14 residues. This CDR3 is CASGPGVGANVLTF. The CDR3 DNA is TGTGCCAGCGGGCCAGGGGTAGGGGCCAACGTCCTGACTTTC.

This clonotype occurred a few times. V gene TRBV6-5 combines with J gene TRBJ1-2; possibly TRBD1 for D (5 bases). Germline CDR1 and CDR2: MNHEY and SVGAGI. Trimming took 0 bases from V and 2 from J, leaving 7 bases between them. The CDR3 length is 14 residues. The CDR3 sequence is CASSYSDRNYGYTF. In DNA, the CDR3 is TGTGCCAGCAGTTACTCCGACAGAAACTATGGCTACACCTTC.

This clonotype was counted a single time. The chain uses TRBV5-5 and TRBJ2-1; no definite D call. Per the germline V gene, CDR1 is SGHKS and CDR2 is YYEKEE (reference sequence). The CDR3 is 14 amino acids. Trimming took 4 bases from V and 2 from J, leaving 10 bases between them. The CDR3 sequence is CASSPTATYNEQFF. The CDR3 DNA reads as TGTGCCAGCAGCCCCACAGCCACCTACAATGAGCAGTTCTTC.